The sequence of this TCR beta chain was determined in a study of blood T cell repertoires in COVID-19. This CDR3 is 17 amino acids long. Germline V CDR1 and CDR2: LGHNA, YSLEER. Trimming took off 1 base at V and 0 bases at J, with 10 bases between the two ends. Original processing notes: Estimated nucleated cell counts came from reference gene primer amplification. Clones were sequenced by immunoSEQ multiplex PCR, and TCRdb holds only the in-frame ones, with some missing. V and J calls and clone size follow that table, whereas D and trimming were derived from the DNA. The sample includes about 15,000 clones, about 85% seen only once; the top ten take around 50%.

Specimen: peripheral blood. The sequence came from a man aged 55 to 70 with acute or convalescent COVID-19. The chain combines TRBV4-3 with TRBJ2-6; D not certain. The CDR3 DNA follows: TGCGCCAGCAGCCAAGTTCCTATGATCTCTGGGGCCAACGTCCTGACTTTC. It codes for CASSQVPMISGANVLTF.